The rows below give T cell receptor beta chains drawn from one sample of a study of cytomegalovirus exposure and HLA in healthy donors. The method was immunoSEQ multiplex PCR; TCRdb's version includes in-frame clones alone and lacks a portion of them. In the table there are 100,000 to 150,000 clones, around 92% of which are singletons. What was sequenced was PBMCs. The receptors come from a man aged 25-40 years in good health and CMV-seronegative. The CDR3 runs from the conserved cysteine through the conserved F or W. D genes are given only for firm matches. Expanded clones get a size class; other rows say once, few or many, or leave the size out.

clone size: -; D gene: -; J gene: TRBJ2-3; V gene: TRBV5-1; CDR3 protein: CASSLETAPDTQYF; CDR3 DNA: TGCGCCAGCAGCTTGGAGACTGCGCCAGATACGCAGTATTTT
clone size: -; D gene: -; J gene: TRBJ2-1; V gene: TRBV10-3; CDR3 protein: CAISDNTRSDEQFF; CDR3 DNA: TGTGCCATCAGTGACAACACTAGATCGGATGAGCAGTTCTTC
clone size: -; D gene: -; J gene: TRBJ2-7; V gene: TRBV19; CDR3 protein: CASSPGLNLDEQYF; CDR3 DNA: TGTGCCAGCTCGCCGGGACTTAACTTGGACGAGCAGTACTTC
clone size: -; D gene: -; J gene: TRBJ1-6; V gene: TRBV7-6; CDR3 protein: CASSLKGTYRYNSPLHF; CDR3 DNA: TGTGCCAGCAGCTTGAAGGGGACTTACCGTTATAATTCACCCCTCCACTTT
clone size: -; D gene: TRBD1; J gene: TRBJ2-4; V gene: TRBV5-6; CDR3 protein: CASSLEGANIQYF; CDR3 DNA: TGTGCCAGCAGCCTTGAGGGGGCGAACATTCAGTACTTC
clone size: -; D gene: TRBD2; J gene: TRBJ2-7; V gene: TRBV15; CDR3 protein: CATSRTSGGSDEQYF; CDR3 DNA: TGTGCCACCAGCAGAACCTCCGGGGGGTCTGACGAGCAGTACTTC
clone size: -; D gene: TRBD1; J gene: TRBJ1-4; V gene: TRBV11-2; CDR3 protein: CASSSRTGELGEKLFF; CDR3 DNA: TGTGCCAGCAGCTCCCGGACAGGGGAATTAGGTGAAAAACTGTTTTTT
clone size: -; D gene: -; J gene: TRBJ1-2; V gene: TRBV2; CDR3 protein: CASRAPRGGYTF; CDR3 DNA: TGTGCCAGCAGGGCCCCTCGGGGTGGCTACACCTTC
clone size: -; D gene: -; J gene: TRBJ1-5; V gene: TRBV10-3; CDR3 protein: CAISESVGQGSNQPQHF; CDR3 DNA: TGTGCCATCAGTGAGTCGGTGGGGCAGGGAAGCAATCAGCCCCAGCATTTT
clone size: few; D gene: -; J gene: TRBJ2-4; V gene: TRBV19; CDR3 protein: CASSSQGLYIQYF; CDR3 DNA: TGTGCCAGTAGTTCCCAGGGGCTGTACATTCAGTACTTC
clone size: -; D gene: -; J gene: TRBJ2-7; V gene: TRBV15; CDR3 protein: CATRPGQGTSYEQYF; CDR3 DNA: TGTGCCACCAGACCAGGGCAGGGAACCTCCTACGAGCAGTACTTC
clone size: -; D gene: TRBD1; J gene: TRBJ1-5; V gene: TRBV13; CDR3 protein: CASSSRDRGDQPQHF; CDR3 DNA: TGTGCCAGCAGCTCCAGGGACAGGGGCGATCAGCCCCAGCATTTT
clone size: -; D gene: -; J gene: TRBJ1-6; V gene: TRBV6-5; CDR3 protein: CASSYSAGSGNSPLHF; CDR3 DNA: TGTGCCAGCAGTTACTCGGCGGGGTCGGGTAATTCACCCCTCCACTTT
clone size: -; D gene: TRBD1; J gene: TRBJ1-4; V gene: TRBV15; CDR3 protein: CATSRRTGGYEKLFF; CDR3 DNA: TGTGCCACCAGCAGAAGGACAGGGGGCTATGAAAAACTGTTTTTT
clone size: -; D gene: TRBD1; J gene: TRBJ1-1; V gene: TRBV5-6; CDR3 protein: CASSWGQMNTEAFF; CDR3 DNA: TGTGCCAGCAGCTGGGGACAGATGAACACTGAAGCTTTCTTT
clone size: few; D gene: -; J gene: TRBJ1-2; V gene: TRBV5-1; CDR3 protein: CASSLGIRGSYGYTF; CDR3 DNA: TGCGCCAGCAGCCTGGGAATCAGGGGCAGCTATGGCTACACCTTC
clone size: -; D gene: TRBD1; J gene: TRBJ2-1; V gene: TRBV10-1; CDR3 protein: CASRVGQGANEQFF; CDR3 DNA: TGCGCCAGCAGGGTTGGACAGGGGGCTAATGAGCAGTTCTTC
clone size: -; D gene: -; J gene: TRBJ1-3; V gene: TRBV6-5; CDR3 protein: CASSYWGPGNTIYF; CDR3 DNA: TGTGCCAGCAGTTACTGGGGGCCTGGAAACACCATATATTTT
clone size: few; D gene: -; J gene: TRBJ1-5; V gene: TRBV7-2; CDR3 protein: CASSFRQGNQPQHF; CDR3 DNA: TGTGCCAGCAGTTTCCGACAGGGCAATCAGCCCCAGCATTTT
clone size: -; D gene: TRBD1; J gene: TRBJ2-7; V gene: TRBV7-3; CDR3 protein: CASSFLGTELVSYEQYF; CDR3 DNA: TGTGCCAGCAGCTTCTTGGGGACAGAATTAGTCTCCTACGAGCAGTACTTC
clone size: -; D gene: TRBD1; J gene: TRBJ2-7; V gene: TRBV13; CDR3 protein: CASSPGQGIYEQYF; CDR3 DNA: TGTGCCAGCAGCCCCGGACAGGGAATCTACGAGCAGTACTTC
clone size: -; D gene: TRBD1; J gene: TRBJ1-6; V gene: TRBV28; CDR3 protein: CASSRPSGQGSPLHF; CDR3 DNA: TGTGCCAGCAGTCGGCCGTCGGGACAGGGATCACCCCTCCACTTT
clone size: -; D gene: TRBD2; J gene: TRBJ2-7; V gene: TRBV13; CDR3 protein: CASTPGTRGAVYEQYF; CDR3 DNA: TGTGCCAGCACCCCAGGGACGCGGGGGGCCGTCTACGAGCAGTACTTC
clone size: -; D gene: TRBD1; J gene: TRBJ1-4; V gene: TRBV4-3; CDR3 protein: CASSQDGTAEKLFF; CDR3 DNA: TGCGCCAGCAGCCAAGATGGGACAGCTGAAAAACTGTTTTTT
clone size: once; D gene: -; J gene: TRBJ1-5; V gene: TRBV4-1; CDR3 protein: CASSQWLGGNQPQHF; CDR3 DNA: TGCGCCAGCAGCCAATGGTTGGGGGGAAATCAGCCCCAGCATTTT
clone size: -; D gene: TRBD1; J gene: TRBJ2-1; V gene: TRBV5-8; CDR3 protein: CASSSGTSGTGLYNEQFF; CDR3 DNA: TGTGCCAGCAGCTCGGGGACCTCCGGGACAGGGCTGTACAATGAGCAGTTCTTC
clone size: -; D gene: -; J gene: TRBJ2-2; V gene: TRBV27; CDR3 protein: CASSLLYTGELFF; CDR3 DNA: TGTGCCAGCAGTTTACTATACACCGGGGAGCTGTTTTTT